This record concerns one TCR beta chain sequence. Data came from immunoSEQ multiplex PCR; TCRdb stores just in-frame clones and leaves some out. The sample yields more than 250,000 clones, nearly 90% seen once. The sample comes from a study of blood T cell repertoires in COVID-19. Losses at the gene ends were 6 bases for V and 2 bases for J; bases not matched to a gene: 2. Germline V gene data show CDR1 as MRHNA and CDR2 as SNTAGT. The CDR3 is 15 residues long. The chain carries TRBV6-4 and TRBJ2-2; 11 nucleotides line up with TRBD2. The receptor's source is a woman between 18 and 29 years old with acute COVID-19. The material sequenced was PBMCs or T cells enriched from blood (not recorded which). The CDR3, as DNA: TGTGCCAGCAGCGGGACTAGCGGAAACACCGGGGAGCTGTTTTTT. Its translation: CASSGTSGNTGELFF.